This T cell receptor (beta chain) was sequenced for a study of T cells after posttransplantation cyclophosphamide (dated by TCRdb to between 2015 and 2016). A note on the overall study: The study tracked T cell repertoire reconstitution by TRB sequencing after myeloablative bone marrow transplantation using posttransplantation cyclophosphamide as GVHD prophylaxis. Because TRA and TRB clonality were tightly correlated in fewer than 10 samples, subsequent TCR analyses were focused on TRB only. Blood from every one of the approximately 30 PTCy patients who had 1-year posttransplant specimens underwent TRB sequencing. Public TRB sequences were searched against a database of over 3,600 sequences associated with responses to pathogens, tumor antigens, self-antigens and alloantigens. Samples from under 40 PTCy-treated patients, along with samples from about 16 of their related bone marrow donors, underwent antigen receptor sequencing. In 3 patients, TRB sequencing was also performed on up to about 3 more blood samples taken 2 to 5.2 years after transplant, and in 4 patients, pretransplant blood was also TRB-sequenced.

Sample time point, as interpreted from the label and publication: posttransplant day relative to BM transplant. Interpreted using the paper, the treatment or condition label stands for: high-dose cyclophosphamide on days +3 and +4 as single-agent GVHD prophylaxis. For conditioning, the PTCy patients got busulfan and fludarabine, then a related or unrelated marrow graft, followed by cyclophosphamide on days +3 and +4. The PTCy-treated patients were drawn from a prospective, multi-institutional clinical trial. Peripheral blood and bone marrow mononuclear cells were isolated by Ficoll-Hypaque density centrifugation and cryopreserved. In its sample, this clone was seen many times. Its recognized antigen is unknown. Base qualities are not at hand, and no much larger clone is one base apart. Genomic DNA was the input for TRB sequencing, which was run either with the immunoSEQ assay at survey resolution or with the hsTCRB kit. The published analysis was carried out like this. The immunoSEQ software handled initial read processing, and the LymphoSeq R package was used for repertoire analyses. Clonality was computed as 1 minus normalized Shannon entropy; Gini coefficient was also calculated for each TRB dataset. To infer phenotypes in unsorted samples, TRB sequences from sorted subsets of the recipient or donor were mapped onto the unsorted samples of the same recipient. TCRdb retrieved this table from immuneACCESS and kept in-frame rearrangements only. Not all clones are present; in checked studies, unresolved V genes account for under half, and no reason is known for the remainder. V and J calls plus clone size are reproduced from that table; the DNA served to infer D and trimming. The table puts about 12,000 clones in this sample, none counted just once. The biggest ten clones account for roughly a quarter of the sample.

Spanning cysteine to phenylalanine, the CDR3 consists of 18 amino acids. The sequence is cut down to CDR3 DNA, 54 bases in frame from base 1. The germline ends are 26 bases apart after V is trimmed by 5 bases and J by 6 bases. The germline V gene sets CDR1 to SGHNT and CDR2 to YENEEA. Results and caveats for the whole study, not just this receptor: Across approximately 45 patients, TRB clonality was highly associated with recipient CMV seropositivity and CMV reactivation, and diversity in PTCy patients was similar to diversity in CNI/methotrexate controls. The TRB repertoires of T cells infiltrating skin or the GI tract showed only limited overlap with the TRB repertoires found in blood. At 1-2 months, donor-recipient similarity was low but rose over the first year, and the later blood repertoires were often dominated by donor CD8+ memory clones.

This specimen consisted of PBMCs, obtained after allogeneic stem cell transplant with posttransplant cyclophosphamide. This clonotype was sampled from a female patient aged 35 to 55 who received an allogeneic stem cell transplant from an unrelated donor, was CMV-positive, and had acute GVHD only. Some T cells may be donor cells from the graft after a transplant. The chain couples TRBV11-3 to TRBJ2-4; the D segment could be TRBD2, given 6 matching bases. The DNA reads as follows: TGTGCCAGCAGCCCAAGATCTGGTCAGGGAGGATCGGGAAACATTCAGTACTTC. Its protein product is CASSPRSGQGGSGNIQYF.